This T cell receptor beta chain was recorded in a study of T-cell reconstitution after alpha-beta-depleted transplantation in children. Germline lookup yields CDR1 SQVTM and CDR2 ANQGSEA. The V end lost 4 bases, the J end lost 8 bases, and 17 bases lay between the germline ends. The CDR3 consists of 14 residues. Unique molecular identifiers were incorporated during preparation of the TCRbeta library. Using its own MiXCR run on the PCR reads, TCRdb lists one record per CDR3 protein. The sample consists of approximately 420,000 distinct CDR3 sequences, approximately 10% of them appearing once. The sequences come from PBMCs from the stem cell graft donor, collected from the stem cell graft. The chain combines TRBV29-1 with TRBJ1-4; D call uncertain. The TCR was taken from a human donor who donated a stem cell graft to a child with acute myeloid leukemia. For the CDR3, the DNA is TGCAGCGTTGTAGCCGGGATTAATGTGGAAAAACTGTTTTTT. Protein product: CSVVAGINVEKLFF.